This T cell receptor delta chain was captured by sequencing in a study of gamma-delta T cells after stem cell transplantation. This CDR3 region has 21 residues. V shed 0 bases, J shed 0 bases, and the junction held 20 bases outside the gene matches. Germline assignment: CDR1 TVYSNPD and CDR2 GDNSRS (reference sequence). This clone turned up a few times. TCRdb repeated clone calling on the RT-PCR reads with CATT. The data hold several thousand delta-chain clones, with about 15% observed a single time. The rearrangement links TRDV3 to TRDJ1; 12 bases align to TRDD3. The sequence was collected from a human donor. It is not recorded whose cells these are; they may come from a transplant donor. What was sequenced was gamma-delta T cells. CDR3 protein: CAFREPITGGYTQPYTDKLIF. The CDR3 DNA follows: TGTGCCTTTAGGGAGCCTATAACTGGGGGATACACACAGCCATACACCGATAAACTCATCTTT.